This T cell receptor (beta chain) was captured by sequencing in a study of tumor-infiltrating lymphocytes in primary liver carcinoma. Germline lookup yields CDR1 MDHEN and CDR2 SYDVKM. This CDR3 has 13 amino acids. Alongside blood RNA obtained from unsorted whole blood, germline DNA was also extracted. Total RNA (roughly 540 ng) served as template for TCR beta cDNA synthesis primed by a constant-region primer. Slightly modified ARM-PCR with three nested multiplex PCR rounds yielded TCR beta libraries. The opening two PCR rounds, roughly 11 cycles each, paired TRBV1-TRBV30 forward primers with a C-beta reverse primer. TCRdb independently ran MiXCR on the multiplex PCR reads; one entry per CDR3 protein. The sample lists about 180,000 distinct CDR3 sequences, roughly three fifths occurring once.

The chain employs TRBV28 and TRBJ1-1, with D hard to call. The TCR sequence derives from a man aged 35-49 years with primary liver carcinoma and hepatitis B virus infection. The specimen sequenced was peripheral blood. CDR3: CASGIMVSTEAFF. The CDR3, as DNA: TGTGCGAGCGGGATCATGGTGAGCACTGAAGCTTTCTTT.